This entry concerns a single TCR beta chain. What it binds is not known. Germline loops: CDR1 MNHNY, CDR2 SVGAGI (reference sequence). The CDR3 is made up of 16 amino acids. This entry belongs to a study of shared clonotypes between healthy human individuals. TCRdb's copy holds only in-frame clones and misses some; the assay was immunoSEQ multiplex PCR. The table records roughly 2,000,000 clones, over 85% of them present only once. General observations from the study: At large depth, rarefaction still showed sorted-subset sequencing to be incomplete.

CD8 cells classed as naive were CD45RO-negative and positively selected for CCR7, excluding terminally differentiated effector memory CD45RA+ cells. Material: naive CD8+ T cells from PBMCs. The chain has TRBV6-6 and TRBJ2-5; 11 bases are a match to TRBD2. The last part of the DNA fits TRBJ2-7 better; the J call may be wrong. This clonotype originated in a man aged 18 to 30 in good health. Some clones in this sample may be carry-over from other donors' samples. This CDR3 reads CASSYTTGTSGSEQYF. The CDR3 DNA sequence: TGTGCCAGCAGTTACACAACCGGGACTAGCGGCAGCGAGCAGTACTTC.